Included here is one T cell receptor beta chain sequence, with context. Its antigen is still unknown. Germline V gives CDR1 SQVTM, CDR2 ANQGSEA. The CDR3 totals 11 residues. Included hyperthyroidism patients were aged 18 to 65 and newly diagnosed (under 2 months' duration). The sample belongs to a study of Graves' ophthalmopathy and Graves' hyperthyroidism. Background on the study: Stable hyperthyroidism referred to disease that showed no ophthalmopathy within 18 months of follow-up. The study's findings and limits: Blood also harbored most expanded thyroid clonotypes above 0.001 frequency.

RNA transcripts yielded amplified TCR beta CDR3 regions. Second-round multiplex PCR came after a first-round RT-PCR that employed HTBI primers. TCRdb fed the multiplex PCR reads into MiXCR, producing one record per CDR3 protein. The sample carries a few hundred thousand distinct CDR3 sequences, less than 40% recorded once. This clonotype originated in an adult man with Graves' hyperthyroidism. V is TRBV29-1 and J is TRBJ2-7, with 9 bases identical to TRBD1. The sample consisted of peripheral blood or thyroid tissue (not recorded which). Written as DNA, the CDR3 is TGCAGTTCGACAGGGGGCTACGAGCAGTACTTC. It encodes CSSTGGYEQYF.